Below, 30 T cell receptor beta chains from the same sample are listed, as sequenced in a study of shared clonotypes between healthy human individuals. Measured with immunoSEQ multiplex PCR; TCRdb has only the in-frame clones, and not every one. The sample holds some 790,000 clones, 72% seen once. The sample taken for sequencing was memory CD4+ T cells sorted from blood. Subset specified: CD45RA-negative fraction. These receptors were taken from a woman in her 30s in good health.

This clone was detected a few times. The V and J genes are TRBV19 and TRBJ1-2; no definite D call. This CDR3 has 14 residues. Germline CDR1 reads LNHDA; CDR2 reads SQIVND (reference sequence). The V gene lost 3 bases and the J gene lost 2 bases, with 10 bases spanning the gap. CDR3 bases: TGTGCCAGTAGTATTGAAACGGGGAACTATGGCTACACCTTC. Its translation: CASSIETGNYGYTF.

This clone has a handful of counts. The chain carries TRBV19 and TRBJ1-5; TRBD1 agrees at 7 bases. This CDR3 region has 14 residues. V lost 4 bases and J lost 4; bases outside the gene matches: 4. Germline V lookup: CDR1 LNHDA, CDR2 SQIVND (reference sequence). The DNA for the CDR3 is TGTGCCAGTAGTACCTACAGGGGAAATCAGCCCCAGCATTTT. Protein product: CASSTYRGNQPQHF.

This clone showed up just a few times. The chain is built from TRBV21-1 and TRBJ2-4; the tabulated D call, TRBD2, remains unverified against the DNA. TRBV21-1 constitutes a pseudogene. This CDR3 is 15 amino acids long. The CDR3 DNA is TGTGCCAGCAGTGGAGCGGGAGAGATTTGGAACATTCAGTACTTC. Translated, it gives CASSGAGEIWNIQYF.

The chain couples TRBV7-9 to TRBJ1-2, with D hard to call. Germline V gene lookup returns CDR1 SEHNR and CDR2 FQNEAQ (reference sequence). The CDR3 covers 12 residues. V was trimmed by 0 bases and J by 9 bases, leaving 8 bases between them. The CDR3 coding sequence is TGTGCCAGCAGCTTAGCGTCGTCCCGCTACACCTTC. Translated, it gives CASSLASSRYTF.

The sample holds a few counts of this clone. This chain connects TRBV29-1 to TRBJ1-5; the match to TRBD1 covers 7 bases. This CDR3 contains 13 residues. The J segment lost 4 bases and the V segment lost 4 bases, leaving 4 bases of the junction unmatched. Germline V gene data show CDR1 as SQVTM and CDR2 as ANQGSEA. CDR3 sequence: CSVVPGGNQPQHF. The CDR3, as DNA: TGCAGCGTTGTTCCAGGGGGGAATCAGCCCCAGCATTTT.

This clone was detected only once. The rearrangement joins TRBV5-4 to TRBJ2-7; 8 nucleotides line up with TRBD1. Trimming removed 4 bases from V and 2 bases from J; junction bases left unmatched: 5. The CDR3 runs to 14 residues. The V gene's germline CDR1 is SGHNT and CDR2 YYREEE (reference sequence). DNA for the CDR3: TGTGCCAGCAGCCATCGGGACAGGCCCTACGAGCAGTACTTC. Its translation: CASSHRDRPYEQYF.

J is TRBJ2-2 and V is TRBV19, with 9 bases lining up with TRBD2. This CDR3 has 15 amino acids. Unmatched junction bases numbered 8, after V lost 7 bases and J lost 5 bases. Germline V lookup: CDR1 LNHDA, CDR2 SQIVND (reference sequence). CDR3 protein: CASIPRLAETGELFF. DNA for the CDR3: TGTGCCAGTATCCCTCGACTAGCGGAAACCGGGGAGCTGTTTTTT.

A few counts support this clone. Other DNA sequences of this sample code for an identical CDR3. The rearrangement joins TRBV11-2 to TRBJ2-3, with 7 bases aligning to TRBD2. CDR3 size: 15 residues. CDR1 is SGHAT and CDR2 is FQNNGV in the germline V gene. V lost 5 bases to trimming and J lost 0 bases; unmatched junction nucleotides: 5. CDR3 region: CASSPQRDSTDTQYF. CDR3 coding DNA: TGTGCCAGCAGCCCCCAGCGGGATAGCACAGATACGCAGTATTTT.

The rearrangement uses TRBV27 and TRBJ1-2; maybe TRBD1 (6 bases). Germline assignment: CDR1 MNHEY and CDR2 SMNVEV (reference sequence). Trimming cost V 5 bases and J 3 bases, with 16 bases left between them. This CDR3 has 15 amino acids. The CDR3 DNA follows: TGTGCCAGCAGTCCGGAGGGGGTTTGGGACTATGGCTACACCTTC. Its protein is CASSPEGVWDYGYTF.

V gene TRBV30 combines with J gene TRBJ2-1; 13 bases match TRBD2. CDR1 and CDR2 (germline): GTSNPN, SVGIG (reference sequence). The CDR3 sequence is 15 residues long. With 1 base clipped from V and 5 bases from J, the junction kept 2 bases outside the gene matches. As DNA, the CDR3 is TGTGCCTGGAGTGGGACTAGCGGGAGAAACAATGAGCAGTTCTTC. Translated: CAWSGTSGRNNEQFF.

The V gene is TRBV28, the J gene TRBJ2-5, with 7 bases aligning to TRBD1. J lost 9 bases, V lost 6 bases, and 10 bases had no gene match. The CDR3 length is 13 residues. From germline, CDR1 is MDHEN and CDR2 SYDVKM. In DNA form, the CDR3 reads TGTGCCAGCAGCGGAGAGGCCAGGGGGTCCCAGTACTTC. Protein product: CASSGEARGSQYF.

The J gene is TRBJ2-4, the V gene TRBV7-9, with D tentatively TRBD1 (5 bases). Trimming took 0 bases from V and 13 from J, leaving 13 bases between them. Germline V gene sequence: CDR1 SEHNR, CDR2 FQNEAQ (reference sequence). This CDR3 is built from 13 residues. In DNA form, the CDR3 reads TGTGCCAGCAGCTTAGCGCAGGGAAGCGCACAGTACTTC. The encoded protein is CASSLAQGSAQYF. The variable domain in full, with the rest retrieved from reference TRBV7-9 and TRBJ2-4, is DTGVSQNPRHKITKRGQNVTFRCDPISEHNRLYWYRQTLGQGPEFLTYFQNEAQLEKSRLLSDRFSAERPKGSFSTLEIQRTEQGDSAMYLCASSLAQGSAQYFGAGTRLSVL.

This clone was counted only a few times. The CDR3 DNA follows: TGTGCCAGCACCTCAACGGGGCGCCGGCAAGAGACCCAGTACTTC. Its protein product is CASTSTGRRQETQYF. This chain uses TRBV28 with TRBJ2-5; D is possibly TRBD1 or TRBD2 (5 bases each). Germline V CDR1 and CDR2: MDHEN, SYDVKM. This CDR3 contains 15 residues. V was pared by 7 bases and J by 2 bases, with 17 bases between.

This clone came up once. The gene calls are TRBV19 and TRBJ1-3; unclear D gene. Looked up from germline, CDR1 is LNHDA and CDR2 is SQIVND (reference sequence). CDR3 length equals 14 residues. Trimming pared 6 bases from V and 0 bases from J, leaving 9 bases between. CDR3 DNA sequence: TGTGCCAGTAGCCGCCGGACCTCTGGAAACACCATATATTTT. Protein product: CASSRRTSGNTIYF.

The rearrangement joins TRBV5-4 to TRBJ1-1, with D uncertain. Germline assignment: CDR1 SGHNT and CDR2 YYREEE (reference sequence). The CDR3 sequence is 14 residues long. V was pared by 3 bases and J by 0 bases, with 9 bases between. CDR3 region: CASSSEDLNTEAFF. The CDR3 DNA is TGTGCCAGCAGCTCCGAGGACCTGAACACTGAAGCTTTCTTT.

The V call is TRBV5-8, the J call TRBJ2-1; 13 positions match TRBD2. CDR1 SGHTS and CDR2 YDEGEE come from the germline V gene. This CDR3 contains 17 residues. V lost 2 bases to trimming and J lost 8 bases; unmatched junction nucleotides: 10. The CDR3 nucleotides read TGTGCCAGCAGCTTCGACTTCCGGACTAGCGGGAGCCATGAGCAGTTCTTC. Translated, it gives CASSFDFRTSGSHEQFF. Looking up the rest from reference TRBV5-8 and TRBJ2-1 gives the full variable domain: EAGVTQSPTHLIKTRGQQATLRCSPISGHTSVYWYQQALGLGLQFLLWYDEGEERNRGNFPPRFSGRQFPNYSSELNVNALELEDSALYLCASSFDFRTSGSHEQFFGPGTRLTVL.

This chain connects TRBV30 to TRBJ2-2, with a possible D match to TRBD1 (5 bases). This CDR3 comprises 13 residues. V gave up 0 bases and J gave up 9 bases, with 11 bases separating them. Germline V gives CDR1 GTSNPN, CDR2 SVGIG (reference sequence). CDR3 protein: CAWSVGPNRELFF. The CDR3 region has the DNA TGTGCCTGGAGTGTGGGGCCCAACCGGGAGCTGTTTTTT.

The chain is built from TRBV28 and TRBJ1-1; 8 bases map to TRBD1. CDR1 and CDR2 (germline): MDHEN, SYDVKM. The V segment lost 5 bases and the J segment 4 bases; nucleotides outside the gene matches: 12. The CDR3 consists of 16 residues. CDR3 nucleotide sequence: TGTGCCAGCAGTAGATATACAGGGGGGGTCGGCACTGAAGCTTTCTTT. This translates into CASSRYTGGVGTEAFF. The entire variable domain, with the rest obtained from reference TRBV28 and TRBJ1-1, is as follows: DVKVTQSSRYLVKRTGEKVFLECVQDMDHENMFWYRQDPGLGLRLIYFSYDVKMKEKGDIPEGYSVSREKKERFSLILESASTNQTSMYLCASSRYTGGVGTEAFFGQGTRLTVV.

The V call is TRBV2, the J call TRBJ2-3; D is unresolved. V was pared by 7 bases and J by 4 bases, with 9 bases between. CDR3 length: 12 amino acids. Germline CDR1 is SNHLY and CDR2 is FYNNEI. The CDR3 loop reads CASTPGPDTQYF. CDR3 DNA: TGTGCCAGCACGCCGGGCCCAGATACGCAGTATTTT.

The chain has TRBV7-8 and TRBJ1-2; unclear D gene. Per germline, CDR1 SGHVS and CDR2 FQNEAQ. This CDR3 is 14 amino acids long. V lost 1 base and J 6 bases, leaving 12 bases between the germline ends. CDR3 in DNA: TGTGCCAGCAGCTTAGACCGGGCTGCTCATGGCTACACCTTC. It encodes CASSLDRAAHGYTF.

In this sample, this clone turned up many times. The CDR3: CASSPRFANYGYTF. The CDR3 DNA sequence: TGTGCCAGCAGCCCCCGTTTCGCTAACTATGGCTACACCTTC. The genes are TRBV9 and TRBJ1-2; D is unclear. The CDR3 runs 14 residues. Germline V gene lookup returns CDR1 SGDLS and CDR2 YYNGEE. V was trimmed by 4 bases and J by 0 bases, leaving 10 bases between them. Looking up the rest from reference TRBV9 and TRBJ1-2 gives the full variable domain: DSGVTQTPKHLITATGQRVTLRCSPRSGDLSVYWYQQSLDQGLQFLIQYYNGEERAKGNILERFSAQQFPDLHSELNLSSLELGDSALYFCASSPRFANYGYTFGSGTRLTVV.

The CDR3 loop is CASSRLTSSYNEQFF. The CDR3 bases are TGTGCCAGCAGCCGTCTTACTAGCTCCTACAATGAGCAGTTCTTC. The chain couples TRBV7-9 to TRBJ2-1; possible D gene TRBD2, 5 bases. The germline V gene has CDR1 SEHNR and CDR2 FQNEAQ (reference sequence). CDR3 length equals 15 residues. Trimming shortened V by 5 bases and J by 0 bases, and 11 bases separated the two germline ends.

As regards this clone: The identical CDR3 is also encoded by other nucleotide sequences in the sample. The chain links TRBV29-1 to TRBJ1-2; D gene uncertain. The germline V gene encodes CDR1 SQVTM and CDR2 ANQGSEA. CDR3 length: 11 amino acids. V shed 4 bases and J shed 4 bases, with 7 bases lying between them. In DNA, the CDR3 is TGCAGCGTTGTCTTTGGCTATGGCTACACCTTC. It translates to CSVVFGYGYTF.

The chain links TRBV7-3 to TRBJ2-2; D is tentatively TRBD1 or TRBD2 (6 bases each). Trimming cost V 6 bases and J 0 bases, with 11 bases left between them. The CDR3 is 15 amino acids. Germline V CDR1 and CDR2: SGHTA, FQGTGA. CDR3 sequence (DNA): TGTGCCAGCAGAGGAGGGACAACGAACACCGGGGAGCTGTTTTTT. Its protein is CASRGGTTNTGELFF.

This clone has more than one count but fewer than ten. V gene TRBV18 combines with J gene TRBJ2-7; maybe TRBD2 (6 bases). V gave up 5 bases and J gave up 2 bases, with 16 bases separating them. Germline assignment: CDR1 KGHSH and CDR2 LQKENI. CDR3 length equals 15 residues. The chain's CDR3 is CASSDTGTGTYEQYF. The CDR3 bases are TGTGCCAGCTCAGACACCGGGACTGGAACCTACGAGCAGTACTTC.

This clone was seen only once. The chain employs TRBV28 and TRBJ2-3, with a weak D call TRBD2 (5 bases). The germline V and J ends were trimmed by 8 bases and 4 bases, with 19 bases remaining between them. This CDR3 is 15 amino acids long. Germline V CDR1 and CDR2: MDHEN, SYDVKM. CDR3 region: CASGGGGLHADTQYF. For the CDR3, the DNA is TGTGCCAGCGGAGGCGGAGGCCTCCACGCAGATACGCAGTATTTT.

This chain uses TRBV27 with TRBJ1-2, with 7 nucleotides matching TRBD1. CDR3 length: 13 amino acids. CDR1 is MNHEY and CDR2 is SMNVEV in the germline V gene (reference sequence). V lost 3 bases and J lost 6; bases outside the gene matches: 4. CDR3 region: CASSFQGVDGYTF. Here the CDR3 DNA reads TGTGCCAGCAGTTTTCAGGGGGTGGATGGCTACACCTTC.

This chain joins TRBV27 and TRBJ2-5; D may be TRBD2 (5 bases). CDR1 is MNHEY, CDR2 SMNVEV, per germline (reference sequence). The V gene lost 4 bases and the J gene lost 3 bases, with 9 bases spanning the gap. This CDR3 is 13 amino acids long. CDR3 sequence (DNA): TGTGCCAGCAGTTCTTGGGGAGAAGAGACCCAGTACTTC. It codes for CASSSWGEETQYF.

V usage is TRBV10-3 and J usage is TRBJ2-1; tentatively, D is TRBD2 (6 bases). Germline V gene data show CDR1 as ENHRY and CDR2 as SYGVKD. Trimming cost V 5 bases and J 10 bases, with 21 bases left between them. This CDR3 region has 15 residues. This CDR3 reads CAISSASGGVGEQFF. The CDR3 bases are TGTGCCATCAGTTCCGCCAGCGGAGGGGTCGGGGAGCAGTTCTTC.

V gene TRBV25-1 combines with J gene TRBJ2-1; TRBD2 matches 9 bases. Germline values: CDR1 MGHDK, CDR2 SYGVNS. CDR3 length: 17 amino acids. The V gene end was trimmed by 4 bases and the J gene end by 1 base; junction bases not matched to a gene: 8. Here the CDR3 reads CASSALGLALSYNEQFF. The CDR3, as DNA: TGTGCCAGCAGTGCCTTGGGACTAGCCCTATCCTACAATGAGCAGTTCTTC.